A selection of T cell receptor beta chains follows, all from one sample in a study of long-term antiretroviral therapy in people with HIV. The method was immunoSEQ multiplex PCR; TCRdb's version includes in-frame clones alone and lacks a portion of them. The sample yields just under 35,000 clones, roughly 84% seen once. The sequenced sample was unsorted PBMCs, obtained around 2.7 years before starting antiretroviral therapy. Source of these receptors: a woman in her twenties or thirties with HIV. Each CDR3 is given with its conserved first and last residue. A D gene is named only where the DNA matches it firmly. A row's size may be missing; if present it is once, few, many or a size class.

J: TRBJ1-1; length: 16; V: TRBV19; size: .; D: .; DNA: TGTGCCAGTAGTACTTGGGGTAGGGTCATGAACACTGAAGCTTTCTTT; CDR3: CASSTWGRVMNTEAFF
J: TRBJ1-1; length: 14; V: TRBV5-4; size: .; D: .; DNA: TGTGCCAGCAGCACCGGGACAATAGGAACTGAAGCTTTCTTT; CDR3: CASSTGTIGTEAFF
J: TRBJ2-4; length: 15; V: TRBV19; size: .; D: .; DNA: TGTGCCAGTACCCCAACCGGGACATTAGTGAACATTCAGTACTTC; CDR3: CASTPTGTLVNIQYF
J: TRBJ1-5; length: 14; V: TRBV19; size: .; D: .; DNA: TGTGCCAGTGAGGGCGGGGGGACCAATCAGCCCCAGCATTTT; CDR3: CASEGGGTNQPQHF
J: TRBJ1-6; length: 14; V: TRBV18; size: .; D: .; DNA: TGTGCCAGCTCACTTTGGCAGGATAATTCACCCCTCCACTTT; CDR3: CASSLWQDNSPLHF
J: TRBJ1-5; length: 15; V: TRBV27; size: .; D: .; DNA: TGTGCCAGCAGTCACTCGGGGCCCTGGGATCAGCCCCAGCATTTT; CDR3: CASSHSGPWDQPQHF
J: TRBJ1-3; length: 13; V: TRBV5-1; size: .; D: .; DNA: TGCGCCAGCAGCTTCACATCTGGAAACACCATATATTTT; CDR3: CASSFTSGNTIYF
J: TRBJ2-2; length: 15; V: TRBV6-5; size: .; D: .; DNA: TGTGCCAGCAGGGCTCCGGGGCGATACACCGGGGAGCTGTTTTTT; CDR3: CASRAPGRYTGELFF
J: TRBJ1-1; length: 12; V: TRBV5-1; size: once; D: .; DNA: TGCGCCAGCAGCTTGGACGGGCTTGGAGCTTTCTTT; CDR3: CASSLDGLGAFF
J: TRBJ1-1; length: 13; V: TRBV18; size: .; D: .; DNA: TGTGCCAGCACCAACAGGGAGGACACTGAAGCTTTCTTT; CDR3: CASTNREDTEAFF
J: TRBJ1-5; length: 14; V: TRBV12-5; size: .; D: .; DNA: TGTGCTAGTGGTCCGGACAGTTCCAATCAGCCCCAGCATTTT; CDR3: CASGPDSSNQPQHF